This TCR beta chain was observed in a study of blood T cell repertoires in COVID-19. As for the study in general: Acute-phase and convalescent COVID-19 samples originated in the United States, Italy and Spain.

CDR3 length: 13 amino acids. Trimming pared 9 bases from V and 0 bases from J, leaving 11 bases between. CDR1 is KGHSH, CDR2 LQKENI, per germline. Residents of 24 US areas, aged about 18 to 89 years, made up the participants. Cohorts were determined from participant-reported clinical history. Clones were read by immunoSEQ multiplex PCR, and TCRdb kept only the in-frame ones, dropping some. The sample includes under 300,000 clones, 88% of them seen just once. This receptor was taken from a woman aged 55-75 years in a cohort exposed to, infected with or recovered from COVID-19 (not recorded which). This chain connects TRBV18 to TRBJ1-1; no firm D call. Sequencing was carried out using PBMCs or T cells enriched from blood (not recorded which). This CDR3 is CASLGGMNTEAFF. The CDR3 nucleotides are TGTGCCAGTTTGGGAGGGATGAACACTGAAGCTTTCTTT.